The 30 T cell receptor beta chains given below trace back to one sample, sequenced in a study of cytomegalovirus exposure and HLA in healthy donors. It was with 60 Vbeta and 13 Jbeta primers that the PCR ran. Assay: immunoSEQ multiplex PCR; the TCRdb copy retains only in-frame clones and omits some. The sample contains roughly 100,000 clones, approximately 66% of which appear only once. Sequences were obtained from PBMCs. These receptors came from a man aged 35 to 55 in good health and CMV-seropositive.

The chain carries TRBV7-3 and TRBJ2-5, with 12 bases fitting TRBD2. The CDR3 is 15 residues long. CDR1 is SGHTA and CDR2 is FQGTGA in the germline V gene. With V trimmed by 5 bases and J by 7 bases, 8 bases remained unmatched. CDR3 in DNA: TGTGCCAGCAGCCCGTCGACTAGCGGGAGTGGGACCCAGTACTTC. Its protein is CASSPSTSGSGTQYF.

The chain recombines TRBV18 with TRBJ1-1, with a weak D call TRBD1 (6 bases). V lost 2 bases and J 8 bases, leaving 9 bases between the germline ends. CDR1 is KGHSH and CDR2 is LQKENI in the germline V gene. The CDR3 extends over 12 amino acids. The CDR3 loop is CASSPLTGEAFF. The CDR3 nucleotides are TGTGCCAGCTCACCATTAACAGGGGAAGCTTTCTTT.

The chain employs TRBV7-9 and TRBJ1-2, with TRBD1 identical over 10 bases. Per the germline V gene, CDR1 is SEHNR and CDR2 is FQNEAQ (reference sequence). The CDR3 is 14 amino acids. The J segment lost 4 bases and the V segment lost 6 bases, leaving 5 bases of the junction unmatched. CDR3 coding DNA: TGTGCCAGCAGTTCCGGGACAGGGGCCTATGGCTACACCTTC. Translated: CASSSGTGAYGYTF.

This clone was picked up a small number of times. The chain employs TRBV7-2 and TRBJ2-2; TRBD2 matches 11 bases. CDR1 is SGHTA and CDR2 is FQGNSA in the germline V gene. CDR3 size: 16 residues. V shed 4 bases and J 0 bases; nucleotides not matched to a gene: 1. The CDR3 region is CASSWGLAANTGELFF. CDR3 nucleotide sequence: TGTGCCAGCAGCTGGGGACTAGCGGCGAACACCGGGGAGCTGTTTTTT.

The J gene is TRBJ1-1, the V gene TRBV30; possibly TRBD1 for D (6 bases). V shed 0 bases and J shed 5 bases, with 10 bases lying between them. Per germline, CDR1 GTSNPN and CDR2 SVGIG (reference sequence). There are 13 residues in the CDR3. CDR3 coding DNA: TGTGCCTGGAGTGTATCCACAGGGACTGAAGCTTTCTTT. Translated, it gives CAWSVSTGTEAFF. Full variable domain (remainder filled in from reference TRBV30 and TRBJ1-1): SQTIHQWPATLVQPVGSPLSLECTVEGTSNPNLYWYRQAAGRGLQLLFYSVGIGQISSEVPQNLSASRPQDRQFILSSKKLLLSDSGFYLCAWSVSTGTEAFFGQGTRLTVV.

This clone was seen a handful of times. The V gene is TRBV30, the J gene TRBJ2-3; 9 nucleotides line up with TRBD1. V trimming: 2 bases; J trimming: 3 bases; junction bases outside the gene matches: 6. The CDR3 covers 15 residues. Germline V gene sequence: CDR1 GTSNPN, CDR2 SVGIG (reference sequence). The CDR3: CAWSIGTGWTDTQYF. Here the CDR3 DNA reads TGTGCCTGGAGTATAGGGACAGGGTGGACAGATACGCAGTATTTT.

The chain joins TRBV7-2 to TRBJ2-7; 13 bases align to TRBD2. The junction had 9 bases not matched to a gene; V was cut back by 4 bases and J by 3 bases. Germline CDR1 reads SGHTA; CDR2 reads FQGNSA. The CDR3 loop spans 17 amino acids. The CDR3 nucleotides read TGTGCCAGCAGCTCCGCGCAGACTAGCGGGGGGATCTACGAGCAGTACTTC. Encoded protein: CASSSAQTSGGIYEQYF.

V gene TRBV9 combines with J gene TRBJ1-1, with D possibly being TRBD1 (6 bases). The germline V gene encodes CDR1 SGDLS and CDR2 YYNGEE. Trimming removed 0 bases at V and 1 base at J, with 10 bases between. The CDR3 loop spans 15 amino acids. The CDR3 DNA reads TGTGCCAGCAGCGTAGAGGGCAGGGGGAACACTGAAGCTTTCTTT. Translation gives CASSVEGRGNTEAFF.

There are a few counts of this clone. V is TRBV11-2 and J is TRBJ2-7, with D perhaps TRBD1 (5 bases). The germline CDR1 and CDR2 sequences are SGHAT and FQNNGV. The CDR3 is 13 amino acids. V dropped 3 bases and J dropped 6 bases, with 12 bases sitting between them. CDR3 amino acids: CASSFTGEAEQYF. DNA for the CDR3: TGTGCCAGCAGCTTTACAGGAGAGGCCGAGCAGTACTTC.

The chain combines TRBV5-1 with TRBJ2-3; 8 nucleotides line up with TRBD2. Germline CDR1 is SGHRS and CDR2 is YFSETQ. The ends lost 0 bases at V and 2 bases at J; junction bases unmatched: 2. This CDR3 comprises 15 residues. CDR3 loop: CASSLALAVTDTQYF. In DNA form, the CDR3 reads TGCGCCAGCAGCTTGGCACTAGCGGTCACAGATACGCAGTATTTT.

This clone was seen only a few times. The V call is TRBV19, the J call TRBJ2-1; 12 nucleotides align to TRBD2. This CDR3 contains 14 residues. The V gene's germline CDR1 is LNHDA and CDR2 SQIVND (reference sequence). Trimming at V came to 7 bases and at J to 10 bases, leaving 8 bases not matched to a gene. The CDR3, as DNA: TGTGCCAGTAATCTAGCGGGAGGGCCGGCAGAGCAGTTCTTC. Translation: CASNLAGGPAEQFF.

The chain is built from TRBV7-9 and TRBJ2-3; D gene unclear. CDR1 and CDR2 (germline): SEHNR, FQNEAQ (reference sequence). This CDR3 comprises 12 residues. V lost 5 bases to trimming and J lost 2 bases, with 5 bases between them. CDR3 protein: CASSPVTDTQYF. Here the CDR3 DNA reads TGTGCCAGCAGCCCCGTCACAGATACGCAGTATTTT.

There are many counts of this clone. CDR3 bases: TGTGCCACCAGCAGACGACTAGCGGGAAGTAACTATGAGCAGTTCTTC. It yields the protein CATSRRLAGSNYEQFF. The chain links TRBV15 to TRBJ2-1; 11 bases match TRBD2. Germline lookup yields CDR1 LNHNV and CDR2 YYDKDF (reference sequence). Trimming removed 2 bases from V and 8 bases from J; junction bases left unmatched: 8. This CDR3 has 16 residues.

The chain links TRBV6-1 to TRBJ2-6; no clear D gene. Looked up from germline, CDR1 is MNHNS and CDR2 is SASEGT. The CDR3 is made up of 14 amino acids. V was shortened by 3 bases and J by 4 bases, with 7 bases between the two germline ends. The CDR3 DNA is TGTGCCAGCAGTGAGCTCTACGGGGCCAACGTCCTGACTTTC. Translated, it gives CASSELYGANVLTF.

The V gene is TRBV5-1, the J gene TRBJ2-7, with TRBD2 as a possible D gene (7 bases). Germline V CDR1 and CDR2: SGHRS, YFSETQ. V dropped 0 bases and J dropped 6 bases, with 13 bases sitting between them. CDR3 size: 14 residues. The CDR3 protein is CASSLDGGGGEQYV. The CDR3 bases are TGCGCCAGCAGCTTGGATGGCGGGGGCGGCGAGCAGTACGTC.

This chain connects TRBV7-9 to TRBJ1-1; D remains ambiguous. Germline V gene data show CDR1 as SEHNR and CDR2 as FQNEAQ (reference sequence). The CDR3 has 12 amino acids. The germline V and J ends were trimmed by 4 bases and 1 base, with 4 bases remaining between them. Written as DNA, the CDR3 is TGTGCCAGCAGCTCTAGGAACACTGAAGCTTTCTTT. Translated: CASSSRNTEAFF.

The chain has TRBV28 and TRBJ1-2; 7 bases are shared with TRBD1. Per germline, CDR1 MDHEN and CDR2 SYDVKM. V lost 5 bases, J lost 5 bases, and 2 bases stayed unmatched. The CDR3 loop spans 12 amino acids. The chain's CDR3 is CASSVQGYGYTF. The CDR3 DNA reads TGTGCCAGCAGTGTACAGGGGTATGGCTACACCTTC.

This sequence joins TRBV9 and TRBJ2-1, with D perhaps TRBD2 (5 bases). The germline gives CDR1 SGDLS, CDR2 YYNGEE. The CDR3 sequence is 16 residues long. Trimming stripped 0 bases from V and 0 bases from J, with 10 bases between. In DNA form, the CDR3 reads TGTGCCAGCAGCGTAGACGTGGGGAGCTCCTACAATGAGCAGTTCTTC. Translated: CASSVDVGSSYNEQFF.

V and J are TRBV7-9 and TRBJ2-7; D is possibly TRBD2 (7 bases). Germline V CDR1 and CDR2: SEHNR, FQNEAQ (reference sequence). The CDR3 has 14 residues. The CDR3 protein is CSRWGGTFSYEQYV. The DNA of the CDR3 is TGTTCCAGATGGGGGGGGACATTCTCCTACGAGCAGTACGTC.

The CDR3 DNA reads TGCGCCAGCAGAATCTCAGGGACTAGCGACCAAGAGACCCAGTACTTC. It specifies CASRISGTSDQETQYF. This chain links TRBV5-1 with TRBJ2-5, with 10 nucleotides matching TRBD2. V dropped 5 bases and J dropped 0; count of bases not matched to a gene: 7. This CDR3 is 16 amino acids long. Germline CDR1 is SGHRS and CDR2 is YFSETQ.

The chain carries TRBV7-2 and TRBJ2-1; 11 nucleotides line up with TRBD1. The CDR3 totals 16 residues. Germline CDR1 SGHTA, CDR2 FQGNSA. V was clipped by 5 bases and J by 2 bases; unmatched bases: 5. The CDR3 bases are TGTGCCAGCAGCAGGGGACAGGGGGTCGCCTACAATGAGCAGTTCTTC. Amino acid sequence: CASSRGQGVAYNEQFF. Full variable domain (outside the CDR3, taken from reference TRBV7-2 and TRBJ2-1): GAGVSQSPSNKVTEKGKDVELRCDPISGHTALYWYRQSLGQGLEFLIYFQGNSAPDKSGLPSDRFSAERTGGSVSTLTIQRTQQEDSAVYLCASSRGQGVAYNEQFFGPGTRLTVL.

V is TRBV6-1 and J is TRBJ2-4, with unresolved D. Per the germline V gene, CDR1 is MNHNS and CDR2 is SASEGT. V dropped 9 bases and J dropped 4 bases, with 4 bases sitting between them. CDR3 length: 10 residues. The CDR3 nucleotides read TGTGCCAGTTATAAAAACATTCAGTACTTC. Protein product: CASYKNIQYF.

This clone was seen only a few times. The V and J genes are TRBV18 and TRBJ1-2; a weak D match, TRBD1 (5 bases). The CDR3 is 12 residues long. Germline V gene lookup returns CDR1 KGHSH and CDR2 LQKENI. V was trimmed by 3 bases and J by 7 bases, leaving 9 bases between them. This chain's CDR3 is CASSPNRGGYTF. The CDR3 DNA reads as TGTGCCAGCTCACCTAATAGGGGTGGCTACACCTTC.

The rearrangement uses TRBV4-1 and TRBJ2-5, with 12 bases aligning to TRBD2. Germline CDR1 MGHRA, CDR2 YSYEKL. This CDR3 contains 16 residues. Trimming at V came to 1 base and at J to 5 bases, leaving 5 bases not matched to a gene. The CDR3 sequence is CASSQGLAGVGETQYF. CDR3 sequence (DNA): TGCGCCAGCAGCCAAGGACTAGCGGGAGTCGGGGAGACCCAGTACTTC.

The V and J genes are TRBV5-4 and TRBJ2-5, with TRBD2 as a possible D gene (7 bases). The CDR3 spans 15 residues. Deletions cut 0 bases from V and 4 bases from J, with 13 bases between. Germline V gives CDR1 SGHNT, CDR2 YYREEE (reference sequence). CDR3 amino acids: CASSLEAGARETQYF. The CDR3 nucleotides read TGTGCCAGCAGCTTGGAGGCGGGGGCGCGAGAGACCCAGTACTTC.

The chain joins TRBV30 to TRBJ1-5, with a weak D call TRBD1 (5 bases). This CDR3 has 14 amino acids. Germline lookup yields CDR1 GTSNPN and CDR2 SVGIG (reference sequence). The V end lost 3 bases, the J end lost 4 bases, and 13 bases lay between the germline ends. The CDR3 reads CAWSATGDNQPQHF. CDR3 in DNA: TGTGCCTGGAGCGCGACGGGGGATAATCAGCCCCAGCATTTT.

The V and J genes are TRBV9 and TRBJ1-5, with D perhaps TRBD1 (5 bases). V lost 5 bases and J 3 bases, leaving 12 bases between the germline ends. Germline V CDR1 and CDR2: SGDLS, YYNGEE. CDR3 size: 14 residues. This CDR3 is CASSDGGYNQPQHF. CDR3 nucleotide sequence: TGTGCCAGCAGTGATGGGGGGTACAATCAGCCCCAGCATTTT. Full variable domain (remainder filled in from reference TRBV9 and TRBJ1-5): DSGVTQTPKHLITATGQRVTLRCSPRSGDLSVYWYQQSLDQGLQFLIQYYNGEERAKGNILERFSAQQFPDLHSELNLSSLELGDSALYFCASSDGGYNQPQHFGDGTRLSIL.

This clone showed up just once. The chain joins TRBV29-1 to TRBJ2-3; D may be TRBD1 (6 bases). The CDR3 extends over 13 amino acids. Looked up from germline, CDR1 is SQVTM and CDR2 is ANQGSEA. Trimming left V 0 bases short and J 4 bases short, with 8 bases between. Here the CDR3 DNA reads TGCAGCGTTGAAGAACCAGGGGCAGATACGCAGTATTTT. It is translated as CSVEEPGADTQYF.

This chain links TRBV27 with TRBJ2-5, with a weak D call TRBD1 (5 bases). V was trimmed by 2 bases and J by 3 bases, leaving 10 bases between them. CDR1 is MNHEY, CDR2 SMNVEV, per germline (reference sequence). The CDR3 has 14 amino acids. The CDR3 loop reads CASSLNLGEETQYF. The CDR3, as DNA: TGTGCCAGCAGTTTAAACTTAGGGGAAGAGACCCAGTACTTC.

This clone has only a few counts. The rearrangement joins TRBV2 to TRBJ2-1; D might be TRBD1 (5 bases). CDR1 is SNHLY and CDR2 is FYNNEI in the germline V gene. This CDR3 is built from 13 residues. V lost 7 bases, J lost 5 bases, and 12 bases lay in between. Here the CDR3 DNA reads TGTGCCAGCAAGTTCAGGGATGACAATGAGCAGTTCTTC. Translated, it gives CASKFRDDNEQFF.